These T cell receptor beta chains were read from a single sample in a study of vaccination effects on CD4 cells after COVID-19. Which antigens these TCRs recognize remains unknown. Sequenced by immunoSEQ multiplex PCR; TCRdb stores in-frame clones only, minus some. This sample carries 20,000 to 30,000 clones, roughly 85% of them seen once, and the ten largest clones take roughly 6.5%. This material consisted of CD4+ T cells from PBMCs cultured with SARS-CoV-2 spike peptides, taken after COVID-19 vaccination. These receptor sequences come from a human donor who received a COVID-19 vaccine. Some clones in this sample may be carry-over from other donors' samples. Both conserved end residues are part of each CDR3. Each record gives: clone size, J gene, D gene, V gene, CDR3 DNA, CDR3 protein. The D gene is left open where the match is weak. Some rows have no size entry. The others give once, few or many, or a class for an expanded clone.

clone_size: .
j_call: TRBJ2-2
d_call: .
v_call: TRBV3-1/TRBV3-2
cdr3_nt: TGTGCCAGCAGTTTAAGGGGAACCGGGGAGCTGTTTTTT
cdr3_aa: CASSLRGTGELFF

clone_size: .
j_call: TRBJ1-3
d_call: TRBD1
v_call: TRBV5-1
cdr3_nt: TGCGCCAGCAGCTTGAATCCGGGACAGGGAATAAATTTCTCTGGAAACACCATATATTTT
cdr3_aa: CASSLNPGQGINFSGNTIYF

clone_size: .
j_call: TRBJ2-1
d_call: TRBD1
v_call: TRBV7-2
cdr3_nt: TGTGCCAGCAGCCTGCGGAACCTGGGACAGGGGGACTATGAGCAGTTCTTC
cdr3_aa: CASSLRNLGQGDYEQFF

clone_size: .
j_call: TRBJ2-1
d_call: .
v_call: TRBV10-2
cdr3_nt: TGCGCCAGCAGTGATTGGGCAGGGGCTCCCAATGAGCAGTTCTTC
cdr3_aa: CASSDWAGAPNEQFF

clone_size: once
j_call: TRBJ2-5
d_call: TRBD1
v_call: TRBV10-2
cdr3_nt: TGCGCCAGCAGTTTGACAGGGGCAGAGACCCAGTACTTC
cdr3_aa: CASSLTGAETQYF

clone_size: .
j_call: TRBJ2-3
d_call: .
v_call: TRBV7-3
cdr3_nt: TGTGCCAGCAGCTTAGCGAAATTTAGAGGGGGGGGCACAGATACGCAGTATTTT
cdr3_aa: CASSLAKFRGGGTDTQYF

clone_size: .
j_call: TRBJ1-2
d_call: TRBD1
v_call: TRBV24-1
cdr3_nt: TGTGCCACCAGTGACCCGGGACAGCCCTATGGCTACACCTTC
cdr3_aa: CATSDPGQPYGYTF

clone_size: .
j_call: TRBJ1-4
d_call: .
v_call: TRBV28
cdr3_nt: TGTGCCAGCAGTTTAAGCGGGCAGGGTCTAAAACTGTTTTTT
cdr3_aa: CASSLSGQGLKLFF

clone_size: .
j_call: TRBJ2-1
d_call: TRBD1
v_call: TRBV19
cdr3_nt: TGTGCCAGTAGTATGAGGGACAGTCGGTCCTACAATGAGCAGTTCTTC
cdr3_aa: CASSMRDSRSYNEQFF

clone_size: .
j_call: TRBJ2-5
d_call: TRBD1
v_call: TRBV12-5
cdr3_nt: TGTGCTAGTGGCCGGAGGACGGGACAGGGGATTTGGGAGACCCAGTACTTC
cdr3_aa: CASGRRTGQGIWETQYF

clone_size: .
j_call: TRBJ2-5
d_call: .
v_call: TRBV5-1
cdr3_nt: TGCGCCAGCAGCGAACAGGGAGAAGAGACCCAGTACTTC
cdr3_aa: CASSEQGEETQYF

clone_size: few
j_call: TRBJ1-5
d_call: .
v_call: TRBV12-5
cdr3_nt: TGTGCTAGTGGTTTGGTACTCTCGGGACTTCACTTAGCGGGGGCCCTACAGCCCCAGCATTTT
cdr3_aa: CASGLVLSGLHLAGALQPQHF

clone_size: .
j_call: TRBJ1-1
d_call: .
v_call: TRBV4-3
cdr3_nt: TGCGCCAGCAGCCGGGCGTACGGGGATACCACTGAAGCTTTCTTT
cdr3_aa: CASSRAYGDTTEAFF

clone_size: few
j_call: TRBJ1-2
d_call: .
v_call: TRBV10-1
cdr3_nt: TGCGCCAGCAGTGAGGCCTACCTCTATGGCTACACCTTC
cdr3_aa: CASSEAYLYGYTF

clone_size: .
j_call: TRBJ2-2
d_call: TRBD2
v_call: TRBV5-1
cdr3_nt: TGCGCCAGCAGCTTGGTAGCGGGGAACACCGGGGAGCTGTTTTTT
cdr3_aa: CASSLVAGNTGELFF

clone_size: once
j_call: TRBJ2-5
d_call: .
v_call: TRBV7-9
cdr3_nt: TGTGCCAGCAGCTTAACCGTCATGGGCCAAGAGACCCAGTACTTC
cdr3_aa: CASSLTVMGQETQYF

clone_size: few
j_call: TRBJ2-5
d_call: .
v_call: TRBV7-2
cdr3_nt: TGTGCCAGCAGCTTAGTGGACAGACAAGAGACCCAGTACTTC
cdr3_aa: CASSLVDRQETQYF

clone_size: .
j_call: TRBJ2-5
d_call: TRBD1
v_call: TRBV6-5
cdr3_nt: TGTGCCAGCAGCCGTGACCGGGACAGCCAAGAGACCCAGTACTTC
cdr3_aa: CASSRDRDSQETQYF

clone_size: .
j_call: TRBJ2-1
d_call: TRBD2
v_call: TRBV9
cdr3_nt: TGTGCCAGCAGCGTAGGGGCTAGCGGGGGAAGGTTGAATGAGCAGTTCTTC
cdr3_aa: CASSVGASGGRLNEQFF

clone_size: once
j_call: TRBJ2-1
d_call: TRBD2
v_call: TRBV6-4
cdr3_nt: TGTGCCAGCAGCCCCACAGCGGGGGGACCCAATGAGCAGTTCTTC
cdr3_aa: CASSPTAGGPNEQFF